The 29 T cell receptor beta chains in this list originate from one sample, sequenced in a study of T-cell reconstitution after alpha-beta-depleted transplantation in children. Unique molecular identifiers were used in preparing the TCRbeta library. In TCRdb, the PCR reads were re-called with MiXCR into one record per CDR3 protein. The sample lists nearly 550,000 distinct CDR3 sequences; approximately 20% were seen once. The specimen comprised PBMCs from the stem cell graft donor, sampled from the stem cell graft. The receptor set was obtained from a human donor who donated a stem cell graft to a child with acute lymphoblastic leukemia.

The rearrangement links TRBV4-2 to TRBJ2-3, with TRBD1 matching 8 bases. The CDR3 runs 17 residues. V trimming: 0 bases; J trimming: 3 bases; junction bases outside the gene matches: 8. Germline assignment: CDR1 LGHNA and CDR2 YNFKEQ. The CDR3, as DNA: TGTGCCAGCAGCCAAGATCCTCCAGGGGGCTTGACAGATACGCAGTATTTT. It is translated as CASSQDPPGGLTDTQYF.

This clonotype was seen a handful of times. The genes are TRBV5-1 and TRBJ1-1, with D hard to call. Trimming removed 4 bases from V and 1 base from J, with 8 bases in between. Germline V gives CDR1 SGHRS, CDR2 YFSETQ. The CDR3 is 13 amino acids. The chain's CDR3 is CASSATPNTEAFF. CDR3 DNA sequence: TGCGCCAGCAGCGCGACCCCGAACACTGAAGCTTTCTTT.

A few counts support this clonotype. CDR3 sequence reads: CASSWDRGSTEAFF. The DNA for the CDR3 is TGTGCCAGCAGTTGGGACAGGGGAAGCACTGAAGCTTTCTTT. The chain is built from TRBV27 and TRBJ1-1; TRBD1 aligns across 10 bases. Germline assignment: CDR1 MNHEY and CDR2 SMNVEV (reference sequence). The CDR3 is 14 amino acids. J gave up 4 bases and V 4 bases, and 3 bases lay outside the gene matches.

The rearrangement joins TRBV28 to TRBJ2-3; D may be TRBD1 or TRBD2 (5 bases each). Per germline, CDR1 MDHEN and CDR2 SYDVKM. Trimming removed 6 bases from V and 2 bases from J, with 21 bases in between. The CDR3 contains 17 residues. CDR3: CASSYPLTGPNTDTQYF. In DNA, the CDR3 is TGTGCCAGCAGCTATCCCCTAACGGGACCCAACACAGATACGCAGTATTTT.

This clonotype occurred a few times. The V and J genes are TRBV5-1 and TRBJ2-7; 7 bases fit TRBD2. In germline, CDR1 is SGHRS, CDR2 YFSETQ. Germline trimming cut 3 bases from V and 1 base from J; bases unmatched to any gene: 4. The CDR3 extends over 14 amino acids. This CDR3 reads CASSYGGTSYEQYF. The CDR3 coding sequence is TGCGCCAGCAGCTACGGGGGGACGTCCTACGAGCAGTACTTC.

This clonotype was seen more than once but under ten times. The J gene is TRBJ1-2, the V gene TRBV5-6, with D uncertain. Germline V gene sequence: CDR1 SGHDT, CDR2 YYEEEE. V lost 4 bases to trimming and J lost 6 bases, with 19 bases between them. The CDR3 length is 15 residues. The CDR3 bases are TGTGCCAGCAGCCTGACGGACGAGGGCATGGATGGCTACACCTTC. Residues: CASSLTDEGMDGYTF. Using reference TRBV5-6 and TRBJ1-2 for the parts outside the CDR3, the full variable domain is DAGVTQSPTHLIKTRGQQVTLRCSPKSGHDTVSWYQQALGQGPQFIFQYYEEEERQRGNFPDRFSGHQFPNYSSELNVNALLLGDSALYLCASSLTDEGMDGYTFGSGTRLTVV.

A few counts support this clonotype. The chain uses TRBV5-1 and TRBJ2-3; D call uncertain. This CDR3 contains 13 residues. Germline assignment: CDR1 SGHRS and CDR2 YFSETQ. V was shortened by 1 base and J by 5 bases, with 8 bases between the two germline ends. The CDR3 DNA is TGCGCCAGCAGCTTGCCCCCGATAGATACGCAGTATTTT. Protein sequence: CASSLPPIDTQYF.

V gene TRBV7-9 combines with J gene TRBJ2-1; weak D call: TRBD2 (6 bases). Germline assignment: CDR1 SEHNR and CDR2 FQNEAQ (reference sequence). This CDR3 is 16 amino acids long. V dropped 4 bases and J dropped 2 bases, with 15 bases sitting between them. The CDR3 sequence: CASSSLSSEAYNEQFF. The CDR3 bases are TGTGCCAGCAGCTCACTGTCTAGCGAGGCCTACAATGAGCAGTTCTTC.

This clonotype occurred a few times. The V call is TRBV6-5, the J call TRBJ1-1; a possible D gene is TRBD1 (5 bases). V shed 7 bases and J shed 2 bases, with 8 bases lying between them. CDR1 and CDR2 (germline): MNHEY, SVGAGI. The CDR3 is 12 residues long. CDR3 in amino acids: CASTRDNTEAFF. The CDR3 DNA reads TGTGCCAGCACCCGGGACAACACTGAAGCTTTCTTT.

This clonotype was counted between two and nine times. The genes are TRBV5-1 and TRBJ1-1, with TRBD1 as a possible D gene (6 bases). V lost 8 bases, J lost 8 bases, and 16 bases lay in between. The CDR3 contains 12 residues. Germline values: CDR1 SGHRS, CDR2 YFSETQ. The CDR3 DNA follows: TGCGCCAGTCGCGTCGGGGGCGCCGAAGCTTTCTTT. Its translation is CASRVGGAEAFF.

The chain employs TRBV19 and TRBJ2-1, with D tentatively TRBD2 (6 bases). Trimming took 2 bases from V and 7 from J, leaving 12 bases between them. Germline V lookup: CDR1 LNHDA, CDR2 SQIVND (reference sequence). This CDR3 has 14 residues. CDR3 coding DNA: TGTGCCAGTAGTATATCGGAGGGCCCTAATGAGCAGTTCTTC. As protein: CASSISEGPNEQFF. Based on the CDR3 plus reference TRBV19 and TRBJ2-1, the full variable domain is DGGITQSPKYLFRKEGQNVTLSCEQNLNHDAMYWYRQDPGQGLRLIYYSQIVNDFQKGDIAEGYSVSREKKESFPLTVTSAQKNPTAFYLCASSISEGPNEQFFGPGTRLTVL.

The V call is TRBV9, the J call TRBJ2-1; no clear D gene. V gave up 4 bases and J gave up 7 bases, with 12 bases separating them. CDR3 length equals 13 residues. CDR1 SGDLS and CDR2 YYNGEE come from the germline V gene. CDR3 in amino acids: CASSPQTANEQFF. The CDR3, as DNA: TGTGCCAGCAGCCCCCAGACTGCGAATGAGCAGTTCTTC.

V is TRBV2 and J is TRBJ2-3; TRBD1 aligns across 7 bases. CDR3 length equals 15 residues. CDR1 is SNHLY and CDR2 is FYNNEI in the germline V gene. The trim removed 6 bases at V and 1 base at J, leaving 7 bases unmatched. CDR3 nucleotide sequence: TGTGCCAGCAGAAAGACAGGGCGGGGCACAGATACGCAGTATTTT. This translates into CASRKTGRGTDTQYF.

The table lists this clonotype with a few counts. The rearrangement joins TRBV12-3 or TRBV12-4 to TRBJ1-2; D remains unclear. The CDR3 extends over 11 amino acids. The V end lost 5 bases, the J end lost 8 bases, and 9 bases lay between the germline ends. In DNA form, the CDR3 reads TGTGCCAGCAGTGCACAGAAGGGCTACACCTTC. Encoded protein: CASSAQKGYTF.

The chain links TRBV7-2 to TRBJ2-7; D is uncertain. There are 16 residues in the CDR3. V lost 7 bases, J lost 2 bases, and 21 bases lay in between. CDR1 and CDR2 (germline): SGHTA, FQGNSA. CDR3 in amino acids: CASTVGWAPRAYEQYF. CDR3 DNA: TGTGCCAGCACCGTCGGATGGGCCCCCCGGGCCTACGAGCAGTACTTC.

The CDR3 protein is CASSLGRTSGNTNEQFF. As DNA, the CDR3 is TGTGCCAGCAGCTTAGGGAGGACTAGCGGGAATACGAATGAGCAGTTCTTC. The rearrangement links TRBV7-9 to TRBJ2-1; 12 bases match TRBD2. The CDR3 consists of 17 residues. J lost 7 bases, V lost 1 base, and 8 bases had no gene match. Looked up from germline, CDR1 is SEHNR and CDR2 is FQNEAQ (reference sequence).

This clonotype was detected a few times. V usage is TRBV5-1 and J usage is TRBJ1-1; D is perhaps TRBD1 (5 bases). V was shortened by 4 bases and J by 1 base, with 11 bases between the two germline ends. This CDR3 comprises 14 residues. Germline CDR1 SGHRS, CDR2 YFSETQ. The CDR3 DNA reads as TGCGCCAGCAGCGCCTTGACAGCGAACACTGAAGCTTTCTTT. Translated, it gives CASSALTANTEAFF.

The chain is built from TRBV3-1 and TRBJ1-3; D not certain. With 4 bases removed from V and 0 bases from J, the gap between germline ends came to 10 bases. The CDR3 totals 15 residues. Germline loops: CDR1 LGHDT, CDR2 YNNKEL (reference sequence). The CDR3 reads CASSLWSDSGNTIYF. CDR3 coding DNA: TGTGCCAGCAGCCTCTGGTCAGACTCTGGAAACACCATATATTTT.

The chain uses TRBV5-1 and TRBJ2-2; no reliable D call. CDR3 size: 14 residues. The V end was cut by 2 bases, the J end by 3 bases, with 8 bases between. CDR1 is SGHRS, CDR2 YFSETQ, per germline. The chain's CDR3 is CASSFGSYTGELFF. DNA for the CDR3: TGCGCCAGCAGCTTTGGCTCTTACACCGGGGAGCTGTTTTTT.

The chain uses TRBV11-2 and TRBJ1-1, with D unclear. From germline, CDR1 is SGHAT and CDR2 FQNNGV. V lost 7 bases and J lost 0, with 12 bases in between. The CDR3 totals 14 residues. The chain's CDR3 is CASNSMGMNTEAFF. The CDR3 nucleotides read TGTGCCAGCAACTCCATGGGCATGAACACTGAAGCTTTCTTT.

This clonotype was counted many times. This chain uses TRBV24-1 with TRBJ2-1; D ambiguous. V was cut by 1 base and J by 0 bases, with 9 bases left in between. Germline lookup yields CDR1 KGHDR and CDR2 SFDVKD. The CDR3 is 16 amino acids. The CDR3 here is CATSDFKQSSYNEQFF. CDR3 DNA sequence: TGTGCCACCAGTGATTTTAAACAGAGCTCCTACAATGAGCAGTTCTTC.

This chain links TRBV19 with TRBJ2-5; D remains unclear. Deletions cut 3 bases from V and 1 base from J, with 6 bases between. Looked up from germline, CDR1 is LNHDA and CDR2 is SQIVND (reference sequence). CDR3 length: 13 amino acids. The CDR3 sequence: CASSIMIQETQYF. Here the CDR3 DNA reads TGTGCCAGTAGTATTATGATCCAAGAGACCCAGTACTTC. Full variable domain (outside the CDR3, taken from reference TRBV19 and TRBJ2-5): DGGITQSPKYLFRKEGQNVTLSCEQNLNHDAMYWYRQDPGQGLRLIYYSQIVNDFQKGDIAEGYSVSREKKESFPLTVTSAQKNPTAFYLCASSIMIQETQYFGPGTRLLVL.

The chain carries TRBV20-1 and TRBJ1-1, with D possibly matching TRBD1 (5 bases). The CDR3 runs to 14 residues. V lost 5 bases and J lost 0, with 13 bases in between. Looked up from germline, CDR1 is DFQATT and CDR2 is SNEGSKA (reference sequence). The CDR3 spells CSAWETVMNTEAFF. The CDR3 region has the DNA TGCAGTGCTTGGGAGACAGTAATGAACACTGAAGCTTTCTTT.

A few counts support this clonotype. The CDR3 DNA follows: TGTGCCAGCAGCCGGGGGCAGACCTCCTACGAGCAGTACTTC. Translation: CASSRGQTSYEQYF. V gene TRBV6-1 combines with J gene TRBJ2-7, with D perhaps matching TRBD1 or TRBD2 (6 bases each). V lost 6 bases, J lost 0 bases, and 12 bases lay in between. Germline CDR1 and CDR2: MNHNS and SASEGT. The CDR3 runs 14 residues.

This clonotype was observed a few times. The V and J genes are TRBV5-1 and TRBJ2-3; D is unclear. Looked up from germline, CDR1 is SGHRS and CDR2 is YFSETQ. The CDR3 totals 13 residues. The V and J ends lost 3 bases and 2 bases respectively, with 7 bases between them. The CDR3 region has the DNA TGCGCCAGCAGCTCGGATCCCACAGATACGCAGTATTTT. It codes for CASSSDPTDTQYF.

The gene calls are TRBV20-1 and TRBJ1-6, with D tentatively TRBD1 (6 bases). Trimming took 1 base from V and 6 from J, leaving 13 bases between them. Per the germline V gene, CDR1 is DFQATT and CDR2 is SNEGSKA (reference sequence). This CDR3 contains 15 residues. In DNA form, the CDR3 reads TGCAGTGCTAGAGTGTCGGACAGCTTTAATTCACCCCTCCACTTT. This translates into CSARVSDSFNSPLHF.

There are a few counts of this clonotype. The chain has TRBV10-3 and TRBJ2-5, with D perhaps TRBD2 (6 bases). Per the germline V gene, CDR1 is ENHRY and CDR2 is SYGVKD. V lost 6 bases and J 5 bases, leaving 13 bases between the germline ends. This CDR3 has 13 amino acids. The CDR3 here is CAISPEGWETQYF. The CDR3 nucleotides are TGTGCCATCAGCCCGGAGGGATGGGAGACCCAGTACTTC.

This clonotype was picked up a small number of times. The chain has TRBV7-9 and TRBJ2-7; D is possibly TRBD2 (5 bases). The V end was cut by 5 bases, the J end by 3 bases, with 17 bases between. CDR1 SEHNR and CDR2 FQNEAQ come from the germline V gene (reference sequence). The CDR3 length is 15 residues. This chain's CDR3 is CASSPRGWNFYEQYF. CDR3 coding DNA: TGTGCCAGCAGCCCCCGAGGGTGGAACTTCTACGAGCAGTACTTC.

The chain is built from TRBV5-5 and TRBJ2-4; TRBD2 might be the D (6 bases). The V end was cut by 0 bases, the J end by 12 bases, with 10 bases between. This CDR3 is 12 amino acids long. The germline gives CDR1 SGHKS, CDR2 YYEKEE (reference sequence). The CDR3 spells CASSLGLGDQYF. CDR3 DNA: TGTGCCAGCAGCTTGGGACTAGGAGATCAGTACTTC. Full variable domain (missing parts from reference TRBV5-5 and TRBJ2-4): DAGVTQSPTHLIKTRGQQVTLRCSPISGHKSVSWYQQVLGQGPQFIFQYYEKEERGRGNFPDRFSARQFPNYSSELNVNALLLGDSALYLCASSLGLGDQYFGAGTRLSVL.